This T cell receptor beta chain appears in the sequencing data of a study of blood T cell repertoires in COVID-19 (dated by TCRdb to the early 2020s). As for the study more broadly: Samples from collaborators originated in the United States, Italy and Spain and spanned both the acute and convalescent phases of COVID-19. The material from the prospective study consisted of cDNA or gDNA derived from T cells, B-cell-depleted T cells, or PBMCs. Deeply sampled blood TCRbeta repertoires from subjects exposed to, actively infected with, or recovered from COVID-19 were included in the dataset. The repertoires were made available in a free public database intended to serve as a resource for research on the immune response to SARS-CoV-2. The samples were drawn from the first 160 participants of the ongoing ImmuneRACE study and from 1,200 or so subjects provided by 6 global collaborators. Nearly every sample came with metadata listing a de-identified subject ID, COVID-19 status, age in years and sex. Where HLA class I and class II types were available, the types were taken from metadata supplied by the sample provider, not from assay-based typing.

Study-level results and caveats: How much clinical and demographic metadata was included differed by source and by participant, and the metadata was provided uncurated.

The collaborating institutions used their own protocols to collect whole blood in K2EDTA tubes. Collaborator samples were shipped for TCRbeta analysis as frozen whole blood, isolated PBMCs, or DNA extracted from either sample type. This clone was found once. Its target antigen remains unknown. Within one base of it there is no much larger clone, and no base qualities were kept. The immunoSEQ Assay, a bias-controlled multiplex PCR, was used to amplify TCRbeta CDR3 regions from genomic DNA. In the authors' own workflow: Within the assay, amplification of reference gene primers was used to estimate how many nucleated cells each sample contained. To quantify the absolute abundance of each unique TCRbeta CDR3 rearrangement, sequence reads were collapsed and filtered. For each sample, productive Simpson clonality was calculated as the square root of Simpson's diversity index over productive rearrangements. What TCRdb holds here is the immuneACCESS table cut down to in-frame rearrangements. Part of the clones is not present; checked against another copy, under half of the missing clones reflect an unresolved V gene, and the others are unexplained. That table supplies the V and J calls and clone size; D and trimming were determined from the DNA. The sample data list around 120,000 clones, and over 70% of these were observed just once. The ten largest clones take up about 2.3% of the sample.

From the cysteine up to the phenylalanine, the CDR3 has a length of 14 residues. Left in the record is the CDR3 DNA by itself, 42 bases read in frame from the first base. Per the germline V gene, KGHSH is the CDR1 and LQKENI is the CDR2. Unmatched junction bases come to 11, with V trimmed by 3 bases and J by 14 bases. The sequenced sample was peripheral blood. The chain is made from TRBV18 and TRBJ2-1; 9 central bases correspond to TRBD2. This TCR came from a man between 70 and 80 years old with acute or convalescent COVID-19. The CDR3 protein is CASSPPSERGEKFF. In nucleotide form, the sequence is TGTGCCAGCTCACCTCCGTCTGAGCGGGGGGAAAAGTTCTTC.